A selection of T cell receptor beta chains follows, all from one sample in a study of blood T cell repertoires in COVID-19. TCRdb's table, derived via immunoSEQ multiplex PCR, lists solely in-frame clones and lacks some. The sample lists around 200,000 clones, around four fifths occurring once. The specimen sequenced was peripheral blood. These receptor sequences come from a man in his fifties or sixties with active or convalescent COVID-19. CDR3s include the opening cysteine and the closing phenylalanine or tryptophan. D genes are given only for firm matches. Clone size is stated in some rows and not others, as once, few, many or a class when expanded.

j_call,d_call,clone_size,v_call,cdr3_aa,cdr3_nt
TRBJ1-4,TRBD1,.,TRBV18,CASSPQGGQGNEKLFF,TGTGCCAGCTCACCCCAGGGCGGACAGGGAAATGAAAAACTGTTTTTT
TRBJ2-1,TRBD1,.,TRBV5-6,CASSVLVGTGPREQFF,TGTGCCAGCAGCGTTTTGGTTGGGACAGGGCCACGTGAGCAGTTCTTC
TRBJ1-5,TRBD1,.,TRBV12-5,CASGPGQTSNQPQHF,TGTGCTAGTGGCCCGGGACAGACTAGCAATCAGCCCCAGCATTTT
TRBJ2-2,TRBD2,.,TRBV29-1,CSVRTSGRSGELFF,TGCAGCGTCCGGACTAGCGGGAGATCCGGGGAGCTGTTTTTT
TRBJ2-7,.,few,TRBV2,CASTRGHPYEQYF,TGTGCCAGCACGCGTGGGCATCCCTACGAGCAGTACTTC
TRBJ1-6,.,.,TRBV3-1/TRBV3-2,CASSQGVGGGSPLHF,TGTGCCAGCAGCCAAGGGGTAGGGGGTGGTTCACCCCTCCACTTT
TRBJ2-5,TRBD2,few,TRBV7-2,CASSLQAGGEETQYF,TGTGCCAGCAGCTTACAAGCGGGGGGAGAAGAGACCCAGTACTTC
TRBJ1-3,.,.,TRBV28,CASSLARVGNTIYF,TGTGCCAGCAGTTTGGCCAGGGTAGGAAACACCATATATTTT
TRBJ2-3,TRBD1,.,TRBV5-1,CASSLGLRGSGDTQYF,TGCGCCAGCAGCTTGGGTCTCAGGGGGAGTGGAGATACGCAGTATTTT
TRBJ1-1,TRBD1,.,TRBV3-1/TRBV3-2,CASSQGTGGLNTEAFF,TGTGCCAGCAGCCAAGGGACAGGGGGCCTCAACACTGAAGCTTTCTTT
TRBJ2-5,TRBD2,.,TRBV4-2,CASSQAGREGPPGETQYF,TGTGCCAGCAGCCAAGCGGGGCGGGAGGGCCCTCCGGGAGAGACCCAGTACTTC
TRBJ2-5,.,.,TRBV15,CATSRRSGTRGETQYF,TGTGCCACCAGCAGACGATCAGGGACCAGGGGAGAGACCCAGTACTTC
TRBJ2-7,TRBD1,once,TRBV6-1,CASSELDRGDYEQYF,TGTGCCAGCAGTGAACTGGACAGGGGAGACTACGAGCAGTACTTC
TRBJ2-1,TRBD2,.,TRBV14,CASSRLARNNEQFF,TGTGCCAGCAGTCGACTAGCGAGAAACAATGAGCAGTTCTTC
TRBJ1-5,TRBD1,.,TRBV19,CASSIRDRGQPQHF,TGTGCCAGTAGTATCCGGGACAGGGGTCAGCCCCAGCATTTT
TRBJ2-7,TRBD2,.,TRBV7-9,CASSALAGGSHEQYF,TGTGCCAGCAGCGCGTTAGCGGGAGGCTCCCACGAGCAGTACTTC
TRBJ1-6,.,.,TRBV7-8,CASSLYQEDSPLHF,TGTGCCAGCAGCTTATACCAGGAAGATTCACCCCTCCACTTT
TRBJ1-6,.,.,TRBV6-5,CASSQGSSPLHF,TGTGCCAGCAGTCAGGGAAGTTCACCCCTCCACTTT
TRBJ1-3,.,.,TRBV30,CAWNTGFRTGNTIYF,TGTGCCTGGAATACAGGTTTTAGGACTGGAAACACCATATATTTT
TRBJ2-2,.,.,TRBV18,CASSHSGGELFF,TGTGCCAGCTCACACTCCGGCGGGGAGCTGTTTTTT
TRBJ2-1,TRBD2,.,TRBV4-2,CASSPTGLAGWNEQFF,TGTGCCAGCAGCCCTACTGGGCTAGCGGGCTGGAATGAGCAGTTCTTC
TRBJ1-2,TRBD1,.,TRBV19,CASSRGKTGISYTF,TGTGCCAGTAGTAGGGGAAAGACAGGGATAAGCTACACCTTC
TRBJ1-3,.,few,TRBV18,CASSRGQASGNTIYF,TGTGCCAGCTCTAGAGGACAAGCCTCTGGAAACACCATATATTTT
TRBJ2-2,TRBD1,few,TRBV18,CASSRDSQDGELFF,TGTGCCAGCTCCCGGGACAGCCAAGATGGGGAGCTGTTTTTT
TRBJ1-1,.,.,TRBV29-1,CSAVWPNTEAFF,TGCAGCGCTGTTTGGCCGAACACTGAAGCTTTCTTT
TRBJ1-2,.,.,TRBV6-5,CASSYSTGSGYGYTF,TGTGCCAGCAGTTACTCGACGGGGAGTGGCTATGGCTACACCTTC
TRBJ2-3,TRBD2,.,TRBV9,CASSRLAGSTDTQYF,TGTGCCAGCAGTCGACTAGCGGGGTCCACAGATACGCAGTATTTT
TRBJ2-7,TRBD2,.,TRBV27,CASSRGLAGIYEQYF,TGTGCCAGCAGTAGAGGACTAGCGGGAATCTACGAGCAGTACTTC
TRBJ1-1,.,.,TRBV10-1,CASHLGRVVNTEAFF,TGCGCCAGCCACCTGGGGAGGGTGGTGAACACTGAAGCTTTCTTT
TRBJ2-7,.,.,TRBV9,CASSVEAGATYEQYF,TGTGCCAGCAGCGTAGAGGCGGGGGCTACCTACGAGCAGTACTTC
TRBJ2-1,.,.,TRBV19,CASSIQWSSYNEQFF,TGTGCCAGTAGTATTCAGTGGAGCTCCTACAATGAGCAGTTCTTC
TRBJ2-1,TRBD2,.,TRBV4-1,CASSQADGLAGGGNEQFF,TGCGCCAGCAGCCAGGCCGATGGACTAGCGGGAGGTGGCAATGAGCAGTTCTTC
TRBJ2-2,TRBD2,.,TRBV7-8,CASSSMTSGGAGELFF,TGTGCCAGCAGCTCCATGACTAGCGGGGGGGCCGGGGAGCTGTTTTTT
TRBJ1-6,TRBD1,few,TRBV18,CASSPRQGNSPLHF,TGTGCCAGCTCACCCCGACAGGGGAATTCACCCCTCCACTTT
TRBJ2-1,.,.,TRBV7-7,CASSLGAGVGQRQFF,TGTGCTAGCAGCTTAGGGGCAGGGGTGGGCCAACGGCAGTTCTTC
TRBJ1-1,.,few,TRBV18,CASSPDTGMNTEAFF,TGTGCCAGCTCACCCGACACCGGAATGAACACTGAAGCTTTCTTT
TRBJ2-7,TRBD1,.,TRBV6-2/TRBV6-3,CASSSGQKEHEQYF,TGTGCCAGCAGCTCGGGACAGAAAGAACACGAGCAGTACTTC
TRBJ1-6,.,.,TRBV5-8,CASRPVRVTNSPLHF,TGTGCCAGCAGACCCGTCCGGGTAACGAATTCACCCCTCCACTTT
TRBJ2-1,TRBD1,.,TRBV27,CASSFWDRAEYNEQFF,TGTGCCAGCAGTTTCTGGGACAGGGCAGAATACAATGAGCAGTTCTTC
TRBJ2-7,TRBD1,.,TRBV19,CASRLGQGSYEQYF,TGTGCCAGTAGGTTGGGACAGGGCTCCTACGAGCAGTACTTC
TRBJ2-5,.,.,TRBV18,CASSPSRNQETQYF,TGTGCCAGCTCACCTTCTAGAAACCAAGAGACCCAGTACTTC